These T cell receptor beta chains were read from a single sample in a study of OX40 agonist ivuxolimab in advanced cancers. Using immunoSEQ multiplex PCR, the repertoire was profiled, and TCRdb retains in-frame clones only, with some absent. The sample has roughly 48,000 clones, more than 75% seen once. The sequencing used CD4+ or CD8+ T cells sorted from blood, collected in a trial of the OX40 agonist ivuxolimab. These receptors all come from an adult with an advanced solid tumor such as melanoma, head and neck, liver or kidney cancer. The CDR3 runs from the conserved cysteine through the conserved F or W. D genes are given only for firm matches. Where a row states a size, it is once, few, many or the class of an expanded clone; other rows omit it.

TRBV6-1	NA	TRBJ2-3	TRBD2	TGTGCCAGCAGTGAACGGAGCGGGGCAACGCAGTATTTT	CASSERSGATQYF
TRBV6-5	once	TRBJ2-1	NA	TGTGCTACCCATCAGAGCTCCTACAATGAGCAGTTCTTC	CATHQSSYNEQFF
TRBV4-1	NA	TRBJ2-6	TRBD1	TGCGCCAGCAGCCAAGAGGGACAGGGATCTGGGGCCAACGTCCTGACTTTC	CASSQEGQGSGANVLTF
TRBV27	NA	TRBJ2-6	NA	TGTGCCAGCAGTTTGTCCGGGGCCAACGTCCTGACTTTC	CASSLSGANVLTF
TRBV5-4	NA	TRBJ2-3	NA	TGTGCCAGCAGCTTGAGAGAAGCGCAGTATTTT	CASSLREAQYF
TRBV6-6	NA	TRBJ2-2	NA	TGTGCCAGCCGCCTTGGGGGCACCGGGGAGCTGTTTTTT	CASRLGGTGELFF
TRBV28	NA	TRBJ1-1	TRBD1	TGTGCCAGCAGTTTACCCAGGGGGATGAACACTGAAGCTTTCTTT	CASSLPRGMNTEAFF
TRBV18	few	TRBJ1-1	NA	TGTGCCAGCTCACCAGGAGAGAACACTGAAGCTTTCTTT	CASSPGENTEAFF
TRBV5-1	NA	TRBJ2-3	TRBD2	TGCGCCAGCAGTGGGACGGGAGGGACAGATACGCAGTATTTT	CASSGTGGTDTQYF
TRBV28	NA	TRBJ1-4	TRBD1	TGTGCCAGCAGTTCATATTCCGGACAGGGGGCGTGGGAAAAACTGTTTTTT	CASSSYSGQGAWEKLFF
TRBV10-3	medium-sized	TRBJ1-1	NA	TGTGCCATCAGTGAGGTCGTCGGTGGAGTTTTCTTT	CAISEVVGGVFF
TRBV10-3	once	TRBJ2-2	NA	TGTGCCATCAAGGGCTCGGGAGAAGACACCGGGGAGCTGTTTTTT	CAIKGSGEDTGELFF
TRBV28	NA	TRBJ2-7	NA	TGTGCCAGCGGGACATCCCGGTCCTACGAGCAGTACTTC	CASGTSRSYEQYF
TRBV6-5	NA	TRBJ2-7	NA	TGTGCCAGCAGTGACGGGAGAAAGCAGTACTTC	CASSDGRKQYF
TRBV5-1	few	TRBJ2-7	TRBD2	TGCGCCAGCAGCTTGATGGGACTAGCGGGAGACGAGCAGTACTTC	CASSLMGLAGDEQYF
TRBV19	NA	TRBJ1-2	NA	TGTGCCAGTAGTAAAGGAGTCAGCTATGGCTACACCTTC	CASSKGVSYGYTF
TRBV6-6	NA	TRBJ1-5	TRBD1	TGTGCCAGCAACCTGGGACAGAGCAATCAGCCCCAGCATTTT	CASNLGQSNQPQHF
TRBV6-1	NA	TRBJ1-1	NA	TGTGCCAGCAGTTGGGGGGGGGTAGACACTGAAGCTTTCTTT	CASSWGGVDTEAFF
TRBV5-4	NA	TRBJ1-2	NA	TGTGCCAGCAGCTTGTTTGTGGGGAACTATGGCTACACCTTC	CASSLFVGNYGYTF
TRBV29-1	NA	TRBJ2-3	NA	TGCAGCGTTGAAGAGAGCGGCACAGATACGCAGTATTTT	CSVEESGTDTQYF
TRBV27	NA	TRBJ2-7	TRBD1	TGTGCCAGCAGACAGACAGGGAACTCCTACGAGCAGTACTTC	CASRQTGNSYEQYF
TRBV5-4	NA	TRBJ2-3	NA	TGTGCCAGCAGCTTGGTTGGGAGCACAGATACGCAGTATTTT	CASSLVGSTDTQYF
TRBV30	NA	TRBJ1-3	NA	TGTGCCTGGGATACAGACTCTGGAAACACCATATATTTT	CAWDTDSGNTIYF
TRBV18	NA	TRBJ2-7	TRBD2	TGTGCCAGCTCACCCCAACGAGGGACTAGCGGGGCCTACGAGCAGTACTTC	CASSPQRGTSGAYEQYF
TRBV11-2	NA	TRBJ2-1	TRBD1	TGTGCCAGCAGCCCCGGACAGGGGTTTACTGAGCAGTTCTTC	CASSPGQGFTEQFF
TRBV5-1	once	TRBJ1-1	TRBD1	TGCGCCACCCAGTCCGGGACAGGGATGAACACTGAAGCTTTCTTT	CATQSGTGMNTEAFF
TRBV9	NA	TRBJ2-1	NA	TGTGCCAGCAGCGTAGTGCCCGACCTGTACAATGAGCAGTTCTTC	CASSVVPDLYNEQFF
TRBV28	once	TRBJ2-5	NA	TGTGCCAGCAGTTTTACTAGAGGGGAGACCCAGTACTTC	CASSFTRGETQYF
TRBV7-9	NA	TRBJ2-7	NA	TGTGCCAGCAGCTTAGTGGGGGGAAACGAGCAGTACTTC	CASSLVGGNEQYF
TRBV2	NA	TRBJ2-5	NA	TGTGCCAGCAGTCTGAGGGAGACCCAGTACTTC	CASSLRETQYF
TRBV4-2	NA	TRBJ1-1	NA	TGTGCCAGCAGCCAACCCAAGACAGGCTTGAACACTGAAGCTTTCTTT	CASSQPKTGLNTEAFF
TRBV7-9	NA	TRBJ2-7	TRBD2	TGTGCCAGCAGCCCCCAGGGGGGACTAGCGGGAACCTACGAGCAGTACTTC	CASSPQGGLAGTYEQYF
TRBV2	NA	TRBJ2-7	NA	TGTGCCAGCAGTGAGTCCGTGATGACCGAGCAGTACTTC	CASSESVMTEQYF
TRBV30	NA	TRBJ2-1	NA	TGTGCCTGGAGAAGGTTCGGAAACAATGAGCAGTTCTTC	CAWRRFGNNEQFF
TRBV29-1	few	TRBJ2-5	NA	TGCAGCGTTGAAAGGGACGTGGAGACCCAGTACTTC	CSVERDVETQYF
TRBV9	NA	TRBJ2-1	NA	TGTGCCAGCAGCGGGACATGGAATGAGCAGTTCTTC	CASSGTWNEQFF
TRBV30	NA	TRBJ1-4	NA	TGTGCCTGGAAGCTACGGGTAACTAATGAAAAACTGTTTTTT	CAWKLRVTNEKLFF
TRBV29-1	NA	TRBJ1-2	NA	TGCAGCGTTGAGGAGGGGTGGTCGGGCTACACCTTC	CSVEEGWSGYTF
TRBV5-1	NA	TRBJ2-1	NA	TGCGCCAGCAGCTTGAGCGGAGCCAACAATGAGCAGTTCTTC	CASSLSGANNEQFF
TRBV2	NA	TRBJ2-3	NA	TGTGCCAGCAGTCTGCGGGCCACCGAGTATTTT	CASSLRATEYF
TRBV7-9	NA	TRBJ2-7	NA	TGTGCCAGCAGCTTACACCAAGGGCCGGGCCGTTTGGAGCAGTACTTC	CASSLHQGPGRLEQYF
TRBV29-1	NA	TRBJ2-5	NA	TGCAGCGTTCGAGGGATTGCTCAAGAGACCCAGTACTTC	CSVRGIAQETQYF
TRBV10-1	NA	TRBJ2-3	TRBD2	TGCGCCAGCAGTGCGGTCAGCGGGAGGTCTGATACGCAGTATTTT	CASSAVSGRSDTQYF
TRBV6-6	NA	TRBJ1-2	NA	TGTGCCAGCAGTTACACGGGGCAGAGCTATGGCTACACCTTC	CASSYTGQSYGYTF
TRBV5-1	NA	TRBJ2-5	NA	TGCGCCAGCAGCGGCGGTGACTACCAAGAGACCCAGTACTTC	CASSGGDYQETQYF
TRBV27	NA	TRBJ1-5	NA	TGTGCCAGCAGTTTTCGGGGGGGGTATAGCAATCAGCCCCAGCATTTT	CASSFRGGYSNQPQHF